The sequence of this T cell receptor beta chain was determined in a study of blood T cell repertoires in COVID-19. Seattle-derived patients entered the study during active infection and were followed longitudinally. Germline V lookup: CDR1 KGHSH, CDR2 LQKENI. CDR3 length: 16 amino acids. V lost 3 bases, J lost 6 bases, and 18 bases lay in between. Only in-frame clones appear in the TCRdb table, and some are missing; sequencing was by immunoSEQ multiplex PCR. The repertoire includes fewer than 300,000 clones, 70% to 90% of them detected once, and around 12% sits in the top ten. The sample taken for sequencing was peripheral blood. The chain combines TRBV18 with TRBJ1-5; unclear D gene. The origin of this receptor is a woman aged 30 to 39 with COVID-19, enrolled during active disease. Here the CDR3 reads CASSPRGASSGQPQHF. The CDR3 DNA follows: TGTGCCAGCTCACCCCGGGGAGCATCCTCCGGTCAGCCCCAGCATTTT.